This T cell receptor (beta chain) was obtained from a study of blood T cell repertoires in COVID-19. Overall study context: Researchers got acute and convalescent COVID-19 samples from the United States, Italy and Spain. T cells, B-cell-depleted T cells, or PBMCs supplied cDNA or gDNA.

Original handling: The authors estimated nucleated cell counts from reference gene primer amplification. The repertoire was sequenced with immunoSEQ multiplex PCR; TCRdb's copy has only in-frame clones and lacks some. V and J calls and clone size are those listed in that table; D and trimming were worked out from the DNA. The table shows a few hundred thousand clones, with roughly 85% occurring only once. The CDR3 covers 17 residues. V shed 8 bases and J 3 bases; nucleotides not matched to a gene: 17. CDR1 and CDR2 from the germline V gene are MGHDK and SYGVNS. Input material: peripheral blood. The clonotype originates from a woman between 18 and 29 years old with acute or convalescent COVID-19. V is TRBV25-1 and J is TRBJ1-1, with TRBD1 matching 8 bases. The CDR3 bases are TGTGCCAGCTTGGGCAGACAGGGGACGGAACTCGACACTGAAGCTTTCTTT. As protein: CASLGRQGTELDTEAFF.